This T cell receptor (beta chain) was obtained from a study of cytomegalovirus exposure and HLA in healthy donors. To note about this clone: Its target is not known.

60 Vbeta and 13 Jbeta primers were used in PCR. Generated by immunoSEQ multiplex PCR, the TCRdb table keeps only in-frame clones and is missing some. Here the sample table reports some 72,000 clones. Germline V lookup: CDR1 SNHLY, CDR2 FYNNEI. The CDR3 length is 13 residues. V was cut by 8 bases and J by 10 bases, with 15 bases left in between. Overall study findings and caveats: Follow-up analysis later connected one missense variant in DCLRE1C with trimming of TCR beta V- and J-genes. Analysis was performed later, and it showed HLA-associated TCR beta chains to be more clonally expanded than equally common others. In a later analysis, several top co-occurrence clusters appeared linked to parvovirus B19, influenza, CMV and Epstein-Barr virus. An analysis done earlier found most TCR beta V segments productive about 90% or about 30% of the time.

The sequenced sample was PBMCs. V gene TRBV2 combines with J gene TRBJ1-6; D may be TRBD1 (5 bases). The TCR sequence derives from a man younger than 40 in good health and CMV-seronegative. The CDR3 DNA reads as TGTGCCAGCTCCGTCCAGGGATACTCACCCCTCCACTTT. Protein sequence: CASSVQGYSPLHF.